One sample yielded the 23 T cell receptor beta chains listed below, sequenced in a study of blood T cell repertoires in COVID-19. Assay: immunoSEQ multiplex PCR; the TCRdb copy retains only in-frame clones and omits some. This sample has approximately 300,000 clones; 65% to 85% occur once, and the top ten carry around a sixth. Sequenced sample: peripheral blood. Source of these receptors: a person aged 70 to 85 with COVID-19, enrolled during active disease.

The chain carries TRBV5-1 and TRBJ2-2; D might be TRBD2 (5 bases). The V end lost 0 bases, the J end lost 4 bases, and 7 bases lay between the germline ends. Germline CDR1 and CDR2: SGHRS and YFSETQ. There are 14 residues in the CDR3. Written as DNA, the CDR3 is TGCGCCAGCAGCTTGGTCGCGGGCACCGGGGAGCTGTTTTTT. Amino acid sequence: CASSLVAGTGELFF.

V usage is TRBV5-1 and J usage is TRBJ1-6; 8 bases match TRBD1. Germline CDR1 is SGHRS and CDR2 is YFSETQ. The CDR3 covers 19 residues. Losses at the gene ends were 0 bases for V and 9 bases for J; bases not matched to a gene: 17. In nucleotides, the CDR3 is TGCGCCAGCAGCTTGGCGATACGAGGCAGGGGGCAGAGTATTTCACCCCTCCACTTT. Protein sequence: CASSLAIRGRGQSISPLHF.

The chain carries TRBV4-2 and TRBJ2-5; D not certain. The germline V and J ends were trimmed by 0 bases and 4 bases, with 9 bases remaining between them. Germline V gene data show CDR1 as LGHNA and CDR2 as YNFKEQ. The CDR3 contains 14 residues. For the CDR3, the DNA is TGTGCCAGCAGCCAAGATCCTAGGTCAGAGACCCAGTACTTC. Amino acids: CASSQDPRSETQYF.

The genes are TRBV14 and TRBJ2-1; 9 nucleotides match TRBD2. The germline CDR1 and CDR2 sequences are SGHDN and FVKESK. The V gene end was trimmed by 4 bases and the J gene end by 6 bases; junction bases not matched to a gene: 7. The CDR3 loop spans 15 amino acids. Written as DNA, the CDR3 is TGTGCCAGCAGCCTTAGCGGGAGCACAGGCAATGAGCAGTTCTTC. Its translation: CASSLSGSTGNEQFF.

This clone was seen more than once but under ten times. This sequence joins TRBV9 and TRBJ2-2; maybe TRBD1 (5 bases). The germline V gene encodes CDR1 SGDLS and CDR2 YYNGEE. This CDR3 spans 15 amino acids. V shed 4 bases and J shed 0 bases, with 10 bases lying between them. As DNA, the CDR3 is TGTGCCAGCAGCCCTCAGGGTTCGAACACCGGGGAGCTGTTTTTT. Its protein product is CASSPQGSNTGELFF.

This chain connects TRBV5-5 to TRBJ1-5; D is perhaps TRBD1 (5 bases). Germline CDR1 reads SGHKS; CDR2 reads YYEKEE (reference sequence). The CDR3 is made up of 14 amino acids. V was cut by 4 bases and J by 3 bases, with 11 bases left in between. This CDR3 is CASSPGLYNQPQHF. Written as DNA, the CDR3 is TGTGCCAGCAGCCCAGGGCTATACAATCAGCCCCAGCATTTT.

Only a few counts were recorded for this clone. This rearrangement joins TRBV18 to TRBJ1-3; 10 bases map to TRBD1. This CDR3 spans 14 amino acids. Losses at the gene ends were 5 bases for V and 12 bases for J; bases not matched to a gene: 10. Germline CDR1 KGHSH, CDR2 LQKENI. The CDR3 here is CASSASRTGGDIYF. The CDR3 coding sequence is TGTGCCAGCTCAGCCTCAAGGACAGGGGGAGACATATATTTT.

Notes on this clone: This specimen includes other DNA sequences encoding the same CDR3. The CDR3 DNA follows: TGTGCCAGCAGTTTATCGGTCGGCAATCAGCCCCAGCATTTT. This translates into CASSLSVGNQPQHF. The chain is built from TRBV28 and TRBJ1-5; D is undetermined. The CDR3 extends over 14 amino acids. Germline V gene sequence: CDR1 MDHEN, CDR2 SYDVKM. Trimming took 1 base from V and 2 from J, leaving 6 bases between them.

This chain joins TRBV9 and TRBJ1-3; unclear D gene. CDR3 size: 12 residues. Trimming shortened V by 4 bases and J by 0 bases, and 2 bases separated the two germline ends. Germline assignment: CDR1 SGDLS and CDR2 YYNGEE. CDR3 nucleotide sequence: TGTGCCAGCAGCCGCTCTGGAAACACCATATATTTT. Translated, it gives CASSRSGNTIYF.

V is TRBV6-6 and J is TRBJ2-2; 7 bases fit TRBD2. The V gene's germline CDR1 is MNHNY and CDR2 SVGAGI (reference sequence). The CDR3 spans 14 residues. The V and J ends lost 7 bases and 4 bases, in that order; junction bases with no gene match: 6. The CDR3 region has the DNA TGTGCCAGCAATTTGCGGGAGAGCACCGGGGAGCTGTTTTTT. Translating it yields CASNLRESTGELFF.

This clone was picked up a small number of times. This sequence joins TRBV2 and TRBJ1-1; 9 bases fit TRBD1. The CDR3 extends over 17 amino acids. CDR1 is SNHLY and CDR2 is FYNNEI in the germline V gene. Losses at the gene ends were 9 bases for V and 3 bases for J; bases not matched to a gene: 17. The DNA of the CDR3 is TGTGCCAGGTTCCTTTTACAGGGGGCAGGACCGGACACTGAAGCTTTCTTT. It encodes CARFLLQGAGPDTEAFF.

This chain's CDR3 is CATSRDSGGSQPQHF. The CDR3 DNA is TGTGCCACCAGCAGAGATTCAGGAGGGTCCCAGCCCCAGCATTTT. V and J are TRBV15 and TRBJ1-5, with unresolved D. This CDR3 is built from 15 residues. The V gene's germline CDR1 is LNHNV and CDR2 YYDKDF (reference sequence). V dropped 0 bases and J dropped 7 bases, with 13 bases sitting between them.

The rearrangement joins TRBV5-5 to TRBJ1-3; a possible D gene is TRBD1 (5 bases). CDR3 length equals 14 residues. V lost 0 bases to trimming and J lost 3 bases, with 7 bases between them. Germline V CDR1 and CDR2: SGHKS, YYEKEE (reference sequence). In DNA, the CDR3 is TGTGCCAGCAGCTTGGCGACAGTTGGAAACACCATATATTTT. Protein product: CASSLATVGNTIYF.

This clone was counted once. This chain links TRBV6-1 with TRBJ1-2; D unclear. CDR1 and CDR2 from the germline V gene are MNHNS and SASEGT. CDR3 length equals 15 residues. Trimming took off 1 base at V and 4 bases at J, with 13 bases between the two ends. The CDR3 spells CASSEGPLSFYGYTF. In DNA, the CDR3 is TGTGCCAGCAGTGAAGGGCCACTATCTTTCTATGGCTACACCTTC.

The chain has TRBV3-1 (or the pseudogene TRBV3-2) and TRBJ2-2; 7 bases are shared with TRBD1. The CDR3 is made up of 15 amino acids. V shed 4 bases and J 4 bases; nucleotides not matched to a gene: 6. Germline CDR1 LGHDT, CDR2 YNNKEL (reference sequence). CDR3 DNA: TGTGCCAGCAGCCTTTTACAGGGGAGCACCGGGGAGCTGTTTTTT. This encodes CASSLLQGSTGELFF.

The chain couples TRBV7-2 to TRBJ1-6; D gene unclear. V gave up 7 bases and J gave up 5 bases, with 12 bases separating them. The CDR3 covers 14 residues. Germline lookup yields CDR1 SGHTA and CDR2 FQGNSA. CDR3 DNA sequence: TGTGCCAGCACAGGCAGGATGGATAATTCACCCCTCCACTTT. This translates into CASTGRMDNSPLHF.

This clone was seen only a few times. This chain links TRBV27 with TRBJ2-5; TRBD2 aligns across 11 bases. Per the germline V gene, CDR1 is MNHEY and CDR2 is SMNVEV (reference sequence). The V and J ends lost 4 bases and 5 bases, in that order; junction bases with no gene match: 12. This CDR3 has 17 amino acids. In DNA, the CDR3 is TGTGCCAGCAGTTCGGGACTAGCGGCCAGGGGACGGGAGACCCAGTACTTC. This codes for CASSSGLAARGRETQYF.

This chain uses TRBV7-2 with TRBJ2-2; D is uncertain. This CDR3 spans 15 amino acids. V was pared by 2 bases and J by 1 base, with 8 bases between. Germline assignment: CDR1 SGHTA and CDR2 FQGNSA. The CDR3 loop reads CASSLLSRNTGELFF. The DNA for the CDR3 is TGTGCCAGCAGCTTATTGTCGAGGAACACCGGGGAGCTGTTTTTT.

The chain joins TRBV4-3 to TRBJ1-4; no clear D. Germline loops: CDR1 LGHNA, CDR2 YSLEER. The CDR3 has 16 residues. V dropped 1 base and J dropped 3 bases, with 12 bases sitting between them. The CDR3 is CASSQGEPTANEKLFF. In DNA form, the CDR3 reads TGCGCCAGCAGCCAAGGGGAGCCGACTGCTAATGAAAAACTGTTTTTT.

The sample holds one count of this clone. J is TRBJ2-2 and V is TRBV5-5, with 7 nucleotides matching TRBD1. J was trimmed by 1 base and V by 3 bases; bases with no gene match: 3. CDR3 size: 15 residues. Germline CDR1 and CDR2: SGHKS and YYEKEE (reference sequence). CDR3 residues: CASSYGTENTGELFF. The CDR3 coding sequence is TGTGCCAGCAGCTACGGGACAGAGAACACCGGGGAGCTGTTTTTT.

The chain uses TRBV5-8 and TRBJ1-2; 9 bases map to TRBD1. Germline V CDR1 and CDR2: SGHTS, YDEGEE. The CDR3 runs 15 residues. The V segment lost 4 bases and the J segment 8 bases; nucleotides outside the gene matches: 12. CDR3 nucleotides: TGTGCCAGCAGCCCGTCGGGACAGGGTCTATGGGGCTACACCTTC. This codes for CASSPSGQGLWGYTF.

The CDR3 reads CASSRSPGTQYF. The CDR3 nucleotides read TGTGCCAGCAGCCGGAGTCCCGGTACGCAGTATTTT. The rearrangement links TRBV28 to TRBJ2-3, with D hard to call. The germline V and J ends were trimmed by 6 bases and 8 bases, with 12 bases remaining between them. Germline CDR1 MDHEN, CDR2 SYDVKM. The CDR3 runs to 12 residues.

CDR3 sequence: CASSYSAGDGNTEAFF. For the CDR3, the DNA is TGTGCCAGCAGTTACTCGGCAGGGGATGGGAACACTGAAGCTTTCTTT. The rearrangement links TRBV6-5 to TRBJ1-1, with D possibly being TRBD1 (6 bases). The ends were cut back, 0 bases at V and 1 base at J, with 12 bases in the middle. The CDR3 runs to 16 residues. Germline V gives CDR1 MNHEY, CDR2 SVGAGI.